This T cell receptor beta chain comes out of a study of post-analysis software for immune sequencing data. Looking at the study overall: Progressive-relapsing, secondary progressive and relapsing-remitting multiple sclerosis were among the disease courses included. Points from the study as a whole: TRBV segments more frequent in patients than in controls numbered a few and included TRBV5-6, TRBV5-1 and TRBV20-1. People with multiple sclerosis had a significantly lower normalized Chao1 diversity than controls did. Under F measure analysis, samples from one preparation batch co-clustered strongly.

This clonotype has only a few counts. Its antigen is undetermined. The ends lost 4 bases at V and 0 bases at J; junction bases unmatched: 1. The CDR3 is 13 residues long. Per the germline V gene, CDR1 is SQVTM and CDR2 is ANQGSEA. Unique molecular identifiers were built into the TCR beta cDNA libraries. One entry per CDR3 protein results from TCRdb running MiXCR on the PCR reads. The top ten hold approximately 1.7% of the sample, which has fewer than 700,000 distinct CDR3 sequences, about 40% seen once. This chain connects TRBV29-1 to TRBJ2-7, with 9 bases identical to TRBD1. This TCR was recovered from a girl aged 10 to 17 with multiple sclerosis. Material for sequencing was blood. As DNA, the CDR3 is TGCAGCGTTGGGACAGGGGTCTCCTACGAGCAGTACTTC. This gives the protein CSVGTGVSYEQYF.